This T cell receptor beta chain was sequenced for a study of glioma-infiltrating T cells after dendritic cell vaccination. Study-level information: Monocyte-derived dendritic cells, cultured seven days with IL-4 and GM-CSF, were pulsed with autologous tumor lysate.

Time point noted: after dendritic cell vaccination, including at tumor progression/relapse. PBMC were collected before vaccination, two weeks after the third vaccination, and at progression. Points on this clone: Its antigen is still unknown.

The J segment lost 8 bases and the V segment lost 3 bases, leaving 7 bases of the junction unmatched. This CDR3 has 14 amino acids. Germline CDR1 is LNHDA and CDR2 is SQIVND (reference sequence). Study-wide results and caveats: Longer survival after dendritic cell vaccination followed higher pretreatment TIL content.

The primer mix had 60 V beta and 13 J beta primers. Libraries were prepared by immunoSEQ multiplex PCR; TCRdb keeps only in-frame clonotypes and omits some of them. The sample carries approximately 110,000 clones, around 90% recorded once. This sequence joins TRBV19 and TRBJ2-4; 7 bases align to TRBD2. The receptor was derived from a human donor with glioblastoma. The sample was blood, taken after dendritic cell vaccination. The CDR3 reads CASSILGGRDIQYF. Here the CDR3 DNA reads TGTGCCAGTAGTATTCTGGGAGGGAGGGACATTCAGTACTTC.